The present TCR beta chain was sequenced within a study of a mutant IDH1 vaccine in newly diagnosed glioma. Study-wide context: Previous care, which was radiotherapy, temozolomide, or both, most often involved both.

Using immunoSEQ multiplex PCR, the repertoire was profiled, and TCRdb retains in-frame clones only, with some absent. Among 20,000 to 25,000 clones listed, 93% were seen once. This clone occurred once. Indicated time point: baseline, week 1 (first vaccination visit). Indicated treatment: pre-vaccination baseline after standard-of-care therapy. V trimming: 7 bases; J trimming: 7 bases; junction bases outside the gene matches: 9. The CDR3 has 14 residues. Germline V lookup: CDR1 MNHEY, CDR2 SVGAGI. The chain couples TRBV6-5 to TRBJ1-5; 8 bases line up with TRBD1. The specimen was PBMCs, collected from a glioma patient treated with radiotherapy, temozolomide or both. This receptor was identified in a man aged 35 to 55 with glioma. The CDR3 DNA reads TGTGCCAGCAAACCTGGACAGGGCGAGCAGCCCCAGCATTTT. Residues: CASKPGQGEQPQHF.